A selection of T cell receptor beta chains follows, all from one sample in a study of blood T cell repertoires in COVID-19. Method: immunoSEQ multiplex PCR; TCRdb's copy keeps in-frame clones and lacks some. The table records over 200,000 clones, around nine tenths of them present only once. Input material: PBMCs or T cells enriched from blood (not recorded which). The origin of the receptors is a man aged 25-45 years who had recovered from COVID-19. Both conserved end residues are part of each CDR3. The order of the fields is CDR3 DNA, CDR3 protein, clone size, J gene, V gene, D gene, CDR3 length. D genes are given only for firm matches. Size is omitted from some rows. Given values are once, few, many or a class for expanded clones.

cdr3_nt: TGCGCCAGCAGCCGAGACAGGGTGACTGAAGCTTTCTTT
cdr3_aa: CASSRDRVTEAFF
clone_size: -
j_call: TRBJ1-1
v_call: TRBV5-1
d_call: TRBD1
cdr3_length: 13

cdr3_nt: TGTGCCAGCAGCCCCGGGACTAGTACGTATGTTGCTCGGGAGCAGTACTTC
cdr3_aa: CASSPGTSTYVAREQYF
clone_size: -
j_call: TRBJ2-7
v_call: TRBV9
d_call: TRBD2
cdr3_length: 17

cdr3_nt: TGCGCCAGCAGCCAAGATCTTGTGAGGGCCCGATGGACTGAAGCTTTCTTT
cdr3_aa: CASSQDLVRARWTEAFF
clone_size: -
j_call: TRBJ1-1
v_call: TRBV4-3
d_call: -
cdr3_length: 17

cdr3_nt: TGTGCCAGCAGTAAAACGGGACAATCGAACACCGGGGAGCTGTTTTTT
cdr3_aa: CASSKTGQSNTGELFF
clone_size: -
j_call: TRBJ2-2
v_call: TRBV9
d_call: -
cdr3_length: 16

cdr3_nt: TGTGCCAGCAGTTCCTTACGGACTCTAGCGGGGTACACCGGGGAGCTGTTTTTT
cdr3_aa: CASSSLRTLAGYTGELFF
clone_size: -
j_call: TRBJ2-2
v_call: TRBV6-2/TRBV6-3
d_call: TRBD2
cdr3_length: 18

cdr3_nt: TGTGCCAGCAGCCCGACGGGACTAGCGGGTATTGAGCAGTTCTTC
cdr3_aa: CASSPTGLAGIEQFF
clone_size: -
j_call: TRBJ2-1
v_call: TRBV2
d_call: TRBD2
cdr3_length: 15

cdr3_nt: TGTGCCAGCAGTGCCCCAATGACAGGTCCGAACACTGAAGCTTTCTTT
cdr3_aa: CASSAPMTGPNTEAFF
clone_size: -
j_call: TRBJ1-1
v_call: TRBV6-2/TRBV6-3
d_call: -
cdr3_length: 16

cdr3_nt: TGTGCCAGCAGCCAAGCGTACCAGGTACCCCGTTCGAACACCGGGGAGCTGTTTTTT
cdr3_aa: CASSQAYQVPRSNTGELFF
clone_size: -
j_call: TRBJ2-2
v_call: TRBV4-2
d_call: -
cdr3_length: 19

cdr3_nt: TGTGCCAGCAGTGATATAGCGGGGGGCTCCAATGAGCAGTTCTTC
cdr3_aa: CASSDIAGGSNEQFF
clone_size: -
j_call: TRBJ2-1
v_call: TRBV6-4
d_call: TRBD2
cdr3_length: 15

cdr3_nt: TGTGCCTGGAGTGTACGGAGGCAGGGGGGTGAAGCTTTCTTT
cdr3_aa: CAWSVRRQGGEAFF
clone_size: -
j_call: TRBJ1-1
v_call: TRBV30
d_call: TRBD1
cdr3_length: 14

cdr3_nt: TGTGCCAGCAGTGTGTTCCAGGGGGAGACTAACTATGGCTACACCTTC
cdr3_aa: CASSVFQGETNYGYTF
clone_size: few
j_call: TRBJ1-2
v_call: TRBV2
d_call: TRBD1
cdr3_length: 16

cdr3_nt: TGTGCCAGCAGCCCCCGGACAGGGGGCTACCAAGAGACCCAGTACTTC
cdr3_aa: CASSPRTGGYQETQYF
clone_size: -
j_call: TRBJ2-5
v_call: TRBV14
d_call: TRBD1
cdr3_length: 16

cdr3_nt: TGTGCCAGCAGTTTATTTCCTAGCGGAGTCACCGGGGAGCTGTTTTTT
cdr3_aa: CASSLFPSGVTGELFF
clone_size: -
j_call: TRBJ2-2
v_call: TRBV28
d_call: TRBD2
cdr3_length: 16

cdr3_nt: TGCGCCAGCAGCTTGGATGTGACTAGCGGACGCACAGATACGCAGTATTTT
cdr3_aa: CASSLDVTSGRTDTQYF
clone_size: once
j_call: TRBJ2-3
v_call: TRBV5-1
d_call: TRBD2
cdr3_length: 17

cdr3_nt: TGTGCCAGCAGCTTACGGCTAGCACCCTACAATGAGCAGTTCTTC
cdr3_aa: CASSLRLAPYNEQFF
clone_size: -
j_call: TRBJ2-1
v_call: TRBV7-9
d_call: -
cdr3_length: 15

cdr3_nt: TGTGCCAGCAGCTTCCACTCCGCCGGGGGGAACACTGAAGCTTTCTTT
cdr3_aa: CASSFHSAGGNTEAFF
clone_size: once
j_call: TRBJ1-1
v_call: TRBV11-2
d_call: -
cdr3_length: 16

cdr3_nt: TGTGCCAGCAGCTTGGAGACCTTAGCGGGGGGATTCAATGAGCAGTTCTTC
cdr3_aa: CASSLETLAGGFNEQFF
clone_size: -
j_call: TRBJ2-1
v_call: TRBV5-6
d_call: TRBD2
cdr3_length: 17

cdr3_nt: TGTGCCAGTAGTATGTTTGCGGCAGACACCCAGTACTTC
cdr3_aa: CASSMFAADTQYF
clone_size: once
j_call: TRBJ2-5
v_call: TRBV19
d_call: -
cdr3_length: 13

cdr3_nt: TGTGCCAGCAGCTTTGCCGTAGGGGCTTTCTATGGCTACACCTTC
cdr3_aa: CASSFAVGAFYGYTF
clone_size: once
j_call: TRBJ1-2
v_call: TRBV6-5
d_call: -
cdr3_length: 15

cdr3_nt: TGTGCCAGCAGGCCACCAGTGACAGATACGCAGTATTTT
cdr3_aa: CASRPPVTDTQYF
clone_size: -
j_call: TRBJ2-3
v_call: TRBV6-5
d_call: -
cdr3_length: 13

cdr3_nt: TGCGCCAGCAATCCCGCGGGGGGGGCCTACAATGAGCAGTTCTTC
cdr3_aa: CASNPAGGAYNEQFF
clone_size: -
j_call: TRBJ2-1
v_call: TRBV10-1
d_call: TRBD2
cdr3_length: 15

cdr3_nt: TGTGCCAGCAGTTTATTAAGGGGCACTGAAGCTTTCTTT
cdr3_aa: CASSLLRGTEAFF
clone_size: -
j_call: TRBJ1-1
v_call: TRBV27
d_call: -
cdr3_length: 13

cdr3_nt: TGTGCCAGTAGTATCTTGGCAGGGAGGAGTAATTCACCCCTCCACTTT
cdr3_aa: CASSILAGRSNSPLHF
clone_size: -
j_call: TRBJ1-6
v_call: TRBV19
d_call: -
cdr3_length: 16